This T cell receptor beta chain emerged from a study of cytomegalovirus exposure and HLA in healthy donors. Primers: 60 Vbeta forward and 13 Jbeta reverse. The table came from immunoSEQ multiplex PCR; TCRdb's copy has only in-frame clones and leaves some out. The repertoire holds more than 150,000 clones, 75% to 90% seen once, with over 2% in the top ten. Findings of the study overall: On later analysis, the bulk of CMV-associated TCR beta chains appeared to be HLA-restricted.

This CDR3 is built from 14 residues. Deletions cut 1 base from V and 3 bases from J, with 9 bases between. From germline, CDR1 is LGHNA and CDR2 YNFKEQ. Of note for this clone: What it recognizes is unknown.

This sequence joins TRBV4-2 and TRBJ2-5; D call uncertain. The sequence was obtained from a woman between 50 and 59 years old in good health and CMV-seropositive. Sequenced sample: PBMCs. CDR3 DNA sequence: TGTGCCAGCAGCCAAGGTACGGCGGAAGAGACCCAGTACTTC. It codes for CASSQGTAEETQYF.